This TCR beta chain was sequenced in a study of blood T cell repertoires in COVID-19. Study-wide context: Acute and convalescent COVID-19 specimens originated in the United States, Italy and Spain.

Germline V lookup: CDR1 WNHNN, CDR2 SYGVQD (reference sequence). V gave up 7 bases and J gave up 5 bases, with 14 bases separating them. CDR3 length: 13 residues. Methods used by the authors: Scientists estimated how many nucleated cells there were by amplifying reference gene primers. Clones were sequenced by immunoSEQ multiplex PCR, and TCRdb holds only the in-frame ones, with some missing. Clonal size and the V and J genes are those of that table, whereas D and trimming came from the DNA. There are 30,000 to 35,000 clones in the sample; around 73% occur only once, and roughly 7.4% lies in the top ten.

The clonotype comes from a woman aged 60-75 years with acute or convalescent COVID-19. What was sequenced was peripheral blood. The chain has TRBV10-1 and TRBJ1-1; tentatively, D is TRBD1 (5 bases). The CDR3 DNA is TGCGCCAGCAAGCAGGGAATGGAGACTGAAGCTTTCTTT. Translated, it gives CASKQGMETEAFF.